This TCR delta chain is drawn from a study of gamma-delta T cells after stem cell transplantation. TCRdb re-processed the RT-PCR reads using CATT. This repertoire shows under 2,000 delta-chain clones, 18% found once; its top ten account for around a third. By sample share, this clone is large. Per germline, CDR1 GEAIGNYY and CDR2 EKD. Deletions cut 3 bases from V and 0 bases from J, with 13 bases between. The CDR3 consists of 15 residues. The origin of this receptor is a human donor. It is not recorded whose cells these are; they may come from a transplant donor. The rearrangement links TRDV2 to TRDJ1; TRDD3 is a possible D gene (5 bases). Sequencing input: gamma-delta T cells. CDR3 nucleotides: TGTGCCTGTGACCCGATGGGGTTAAACACCGATAAACTCATCTTT. Protein sequence: CACDPMGLNTDKLIF.